The 13 T cell receptor beta chains below all came from one sample that was sequenced in a study of shared clonotypes between healthy human individuals. Method: immunoSEQ multiplex PCR; TCRdb's copy keeps in-frame clones and lacks some. Here the sample spans roughly 760,000 clones, about 74% being singletons. Sequencing input: memory CD4+ T cells sorted from blood. The subset: CD45RA-negative fraction. The receptors shown here come from a woman younger than 45 in good health.

The chain recombines TRBV28 with TRBJ2-7; 11 positions match TRBD2. Trimming at V came to 6 bases and at J to 3 bases, leaving 16 bases not matched to a gene. CDR1 and CDR2 (germline): MDHEN, SYDVKM. This CDR3 has 18 residues. CDR3 coding DNA: TGTGCCAGCAGGCGGGGGACATTCGTAGCGGGAGGGAACTACGAGCAGTACTTC. Residues: CASRRGTFVAGGNYEQYF.

The chain is built from TRBV28 and TRBJ1-1; D perhaps matches TRBD1 (5 bases). The germline V gene has CDR1 MDHEN and CDR2 SYDVKM. Trimming took off 6 bases at V and 2 bases at J, with 13 bases between the two ends. The CDR3 runs 14 residues. The CDR3: CASRSTGRNTEAFF. CDR3 DNA sequence: TGTGCCAGCAGATCTACGGGACGCAACACTGAAGCTTTCTTT.

This chain uses TRBV21-1 with TRBJ1-1; the D call in the table, TRBD1, was not verified against the DNA. TRBV21-1 constitutes a pseudogene. This CDR3 is built from 12 residues. CDR3 bases: TGTGCCAGCAGCAAATTTGCCAGTGAAGCTTTCTTT. The encoded protein is CASSKFASEAFF.

The rearrangement links TRBV6-6 to TRBJ2-1; TRBD2 agrees at 11 bases. Germline lookup yields CDR1 MNHNY and CDR2 SVGAGI (reference sequence). This CDR3 contains 15 residues. V was pared by 5 bases and J by 6 bases, with 6 bases of the junction left unmatched. This CDR3 reads CASSPSGTSGNEQFF. DNA for the CDR3: TGTGCCAGCAGTCCTTCCGGGACTAGCGGCAATGAGCAGTTCTTC.

The chain employs TRBV4-1 and TRBJ1-2; D is undetermined. Trimming took 1 base from V and 5 from J, leaving 20 bases between them. Per germline, CDR1 MGHRA and CDR2 YSYEKL. This CDR3 contains 17 residues. The CDR3 loop is CASSQVRGITRRYGYTF. In DNA form, the CDR3 reads TGCGCCAGCAGCCAAGTAAGAGGGATCACCAGGAGGTATGGCTACACCTTC.

The chain joins TRBV15 to TRBJ1-1; D is perhaps TRBD1 (5 bases). Looked up from germline, CDR1 is LNHNV and CDR2 is YYDKDF (reference sequence). The CDR3 loop spans 14 amino acids. Trimming left V 3 bases short and J 5 bases short, with 13 bases between. The CDR3 is CATSSAQGYTEAFF. The CDR3 nucleotides are TGTGCCACCAGCAGCGCTCAGGGATATACTGAAGCTTTCTTT.

V is TRBV7-8 and J is TRBJ2-4; the D gene is possibly TRBD2 (5 bases). With 2 bases removed from V and 6 bases from J, the gap between germline ends came to 17 bases. The CDR3 is 16 amino acids. The germline V gene encodes CDR1 SGHVS and CDR2 FQNEAQ. CDR3 nucleotide sequence: TGTGCCAGCAGCTTACCACTGCGCTTAAGCGGAAACATTCAGTACTTC. It is translated as CASSLPLRLSGNIQYF.

V and J are TRBV11-2 and TRBJ2-6; a weak D match, TRBD1 (6 bases). The CDR3 has 17 amino acids. Germline CDR1 is SGHAT and CDR2 is FQNNGV. Trimming removed 2 bases at V and 1 base at J, with 12 bases between. CDR3 DNA: TGTGCCAGCAGCTTAACCCGGACAGTTTCTGGGGCCAACGTCCTGACTTTC. Translated, it gives CASSLTRTVSGANVLTF.

The chain carries TRBV5-1 and TRBJ2-5; 10 bases agree with TRBD2. Germline V lookup: CDR1 SGHRS, CDR2 YFSETQ. J gave up 5 bases and V 0 bases, and 7 bases lay outside the gene matches. The CDR3 loop spans 16 amino acids. CDR3 in DNA: TGCGCCAGCAGCTTGGGGCTAGCGGGAGTCATGGAGACCCAGTACTTC. This codes for CASSLGLAGVMETQYF.

V is TRBV19 and J is TRBJ1-4, with 7 positions matching TRBD1. The CDR3 totals 15 residues. Looked up from germline, CDR1 is LNHDA and CDR2 is SQIVND (reference sequence). J was trimmed by 7 bases and V by 1 base; bases with no gene match: 6. CDR3 nucleotides: TGTGCCAGTAGTATAGGAGACAGGGCCGTTGAAAAACTGTTTTTT. This sequence encodes CASSIGDRAVEKLFF.

This clone was observed a handful of times. The chain employs TRBV20-1 and TRBJ2-4; 7 bases map to TRBD2. The V segment lost 6 bases and the J segment 7 bases; nucleotides outside the gene matches: 3. Germline CDR1 and CDR2: DFQATT and SNEGSKA (reference sequence). This CDR3 has 11 amino acids. For the CDR3, the DNA is TGCAGTGCAACACTAGCGAACATTCAGTACTTC. Translating it yields CSATLANIQYF.

V usage is TRBV5-1 and J usage is TRBJ1-2; the D gene is possibly TRBD1 (6 bases). The length of the CDR3 is 15 residues. Trimming took 0 bases from V and 9 from J, leaving 18 bases between them. The V gene's germline CDR1 is SGHRS and CDR2 YFSETQ. CDR3 DNA: TGCGCCAGCAGCTTGGCTAATACGGGACATCGAAGCTACACCTTC. Translation gives CASSLANTGHRSYTF.

The J gene is TRBJ1-3, the V gene TRBV6-5; the D gene is possibly TRBD1 (5 bases). Germline-derived CDR1 and CDR2 are MNHEY and SVGAGI. The CDR3 covers 15 residues. V lost 0 bases to trimming and J lost 0 bases, with 6 bases between them. CDR3 nucleotide sequence: TGTGCCAGCAGTTACTCACAGGTCTCTGGAAACACCATATATTTT. Translating it yields CASSYSQVSGNTIYF.